A selection of T cell receptor beta chains follows, all from one sample in a study of control samples from healthy donors and cancer patients. TCRdb's table, derived via immunoSEQ multiplex PCR, lists solely in-frame clones and lacks some. Here the sample spans 85,000 to 95,000 clones, just over 90% being singletons. The sequenced material came from blood. These receptors were obtained from a woman aged 25 to 39 in good health. CDR3s include the opening cysteine and the closing phenylalanine or tryptophan. The D gene is left open where the match is weak. Only some rows state a clone size, as once, few, many or a class for expanded clones.

CASSIPPGQGANTIYF	TGTGCCAGTAGTATCCCCCCGGGACAGGGAGCAAACACCATATATTTT	.	TRBD1	TRBJ1-3	TRBV19
CASRLYRGQASYEQYF	TGTGCAAGTCGCTTATATCGCGGACAGGCCTCCTACGAGCAGTACTTC	.	.	TRBJ2-7	TRBV12-2
CASSPNTPGYRGTYNEQFF	TGTGCCAGCAGCCCCAATACCCCGGGATACCGAGGGACCTACAATGAGCAGTTCTTC	.	.	TRBJ2-1	TRBV3-1/TRBV3-2
CASNRGDSGNTIYF	TGCGCCAGCAACCGGGGGGACTCTGGAAACACCATATATTTT	.	.	TRBJ1-3	TRBV5-1
CASTKQTGAYSYNEQFF	TGTGCCAGCACCAAGCAGACCGGGGCCTACTCCTACAATGAGCAGTTCTTC	.	.	TRBJ2-1	TRBV2
CASSYSGGRAHEQFF	TGTGCCAGCAGTTACTCTGGCGGGAGGGCCCATGAGCAGTTCTTC	.	TRBD2	TRBJ2-1	TRBV6-2/TRBV6-3
CASIHLQGNYGYTF	TGTGCCAGTATCCACTTACAGGGGAACTATGGCTACACCTTC	.	TRBD1	TRBJ1-2	TRBV19
CASSSATGNTEAFF	TGTGCCAGCAGCTCCGCGACTGGGAACACTGAAGCTTTCTTT	.	.	TRBJ1-1	TRBV7-9
CASSFQSEETQYF	TGTGCCAGCAGTTTTCAGTCAGAAGAGACCCAGTACTTC	.	.	TRBJ2-5	TRBV27
CASSQDRGIGYTF	TGTGCCAGCAGCCAAGATCGGGGTATCGGCTACACCTTC	.	.	TRBJ1-2	TRBV3-1/TRBV3-2
CASSPSGSREQYF	TGTGCCAGCAGTCCTAGCGGGAGTCGCGAGCAGTACTTC	.	TRBD2	TRBJ2-7	TRBV25-1
CASSQDRWRYYGYTF	TGTGCCAGCAGCCAAGATCGTTGGAGATACTATGGCTACACCTTC	.	.	TRBJ1-2	TRBV3-1/TRBV3-2
CASSVDSTSYEQYF	TGTGCCAGCAGCGTGGACAGCACTTCCTACGAGCAGTACTTC	.	.	TRBJ2-7	TRBV9
CASSSLPTGENEKLFF	TGTGCCAGCAGCTCCCTACCGACAGGGGAGAATGAAAAACTGTTTTTT	.	TRBD1	TRBJ1-4	TRBV7-8
CASSQDGAGELFF	TGTGCCAGCAGCCAAGATGGCGCCGGGGAGCTGTTTTTT	.	.	TRBJ2-2	TRBV4-2
CASSLAMARTNEKLFF	TGTGCCAGCAGCTTGGCCATGGCACGGACAAATGAAAAACTGTTTTTT	.	.	TRBJ1-4	TRBV5-5
CASRATGGAGQPQHF	TGTGCCAGCAGGGCCACAGGGGGCGCGGGTCAGCCCCAGCATTTT	once	TRBD1	TRBJ1-5	TRBV2
CASSSLYEQYF	TGTGCCAGCAGCTCCCTCTACGAGCAGTACTTC	.	.	TRBJ2-7	TRBV11-3
CACQRDLDDEQYF	TGTGCCTGCCAGAGGGACCTAGACGACGAGCAGTACTTC	.	.	TRBJ2-7	TRBV6-5
CASISEATNTGELFF	TGTGCCAGCATCTCAGAGGCTACTAACACCGGGGAGCTGTTTTTT	.	.	TRBJ2-2	TRBV6-5
CASSVSYSTNNEQFF	TGTGCCAGCAGTGTCAGTTACTCCACTAACAATGAGCAGTTCTTC	.	.	TRBJ2-1	TRBV6-2/TRBV6-3
CASSQRGEGRETQYF	TGTGCCAGCAGCCAAAGGGGGGAGGGCCGGGAGACCCAGTACTTC	once	.	TRBJ2-5	TRBV4-2
CASTSDSNQPQHF	TGTGCCAGCACCTCGGACAGCAATCAGCCCCAGCATTTT	.	.	TRBJ1-5	TRBV28
CATSDSGHKVRTDTQYF	TGTGCCACCAGTGATTCGGGACATAAGGTCCGCACAGATACGCAGTATTTT	.	.	TRBJ2-3	TRBV24-1
CASSGGEVAPGELFF	TGTGCCAGCAGTGGGGGGGAGGTGGCGCCCGGGGAGCTGTTTTTT	.	.	TRBJ2-2	TRBV2
CASSVEGNQPQHF	TGTGCCAGCAGCGTCGAAGGGAATCAGCCCCAGCATTTT	.	.	TRBJ1-5	TRBV3-1/TRBV3-2
CASSLRPGQGNSPLHF	TGCGCCAGCAGCTTGCGACCGGGACAGGGTAATTCACCCCTCCACTTT	.	TRBD1	TRBJ1-6	TRBV5-1
CSVREGRDNQPQHF	TGCAGCGTTAGAGAGGGACGGGACAATCAGCCCCAGCATTTT	.	.	TRBJ1-5	TRBV29-1
CASSQVAGVGEQYF	TGTGCCAGCAGCCAAGTGGCGGGGGTCGGCGAGCAGTACTTC	.	TRBD2	TRBJ2-7	TRBV3-1/TRBV3-2
CASSKTGGEDGYTF	TGCGCCAGCAGCAAGACAGGGGGTGAGGATGGCTACACCTTC	.	TRBD1	TRBJ1-2	TRBV5-1
CASSLYSRQVGTEAFF	TGTGCCAGTAGCCTGTACTCCCGACAGGTCGGCACTGAAGCTTTCTTT	.	.	TRBJ1-1	TRBV19
CASSQVRDRAPKRDGYTF	TGTGCCAGCAGCCAAGTGCGCGACAGGGCCCCCAAAAGGGATGGCTACACCTTC	.	TRBD1	TRBJ1-2	TRBV3-1/TRBV3-2
CASSALPGQGRMNEQFF	TGTGCCAGTAGTGCCTTACCGGGACAGGGGAGAATGAATGAGCAGTTCTTC	.	TRBD1	TRBJ2-1	TRBV19